This entry concerns a single TCR beta chain. This sample was included in a study of OX40 agonist ivuxolimab in advanced cancers. Generated by immunoSEQ multiplex PCR, the TCRdb table keeps only in-frame clones and is missing some. The sample holds approximately 25,000 clones, around 88% seen once. The germline V and J ends were trimmed by 0 bases and 4 bases, with 9 bases remaining between them. CDR1 is SQVTM and CDR2 is ANQGSEA in the germline V gene. The CDR3 is 14 amino acids. This sequence joins TRBV29-1 and TRBJ2-2; TRBD1 is a possible D gene (6 bases). The source is an adult with an advanced solid tumor such as melanoma, head and neck, liver or kidney cancer. The material sequenced was CD4+ or CD8+ T cells sorted from blood, taken in a trial of the OX40 agonist ivuxolimab. CDR3 sequence reads: CSVEEGAGTGELFF. The CDR3 DNA follows: TGCAGCGTTGAAGAGGGGGCGGGCACCGGGGAGCTGTTTTTT.